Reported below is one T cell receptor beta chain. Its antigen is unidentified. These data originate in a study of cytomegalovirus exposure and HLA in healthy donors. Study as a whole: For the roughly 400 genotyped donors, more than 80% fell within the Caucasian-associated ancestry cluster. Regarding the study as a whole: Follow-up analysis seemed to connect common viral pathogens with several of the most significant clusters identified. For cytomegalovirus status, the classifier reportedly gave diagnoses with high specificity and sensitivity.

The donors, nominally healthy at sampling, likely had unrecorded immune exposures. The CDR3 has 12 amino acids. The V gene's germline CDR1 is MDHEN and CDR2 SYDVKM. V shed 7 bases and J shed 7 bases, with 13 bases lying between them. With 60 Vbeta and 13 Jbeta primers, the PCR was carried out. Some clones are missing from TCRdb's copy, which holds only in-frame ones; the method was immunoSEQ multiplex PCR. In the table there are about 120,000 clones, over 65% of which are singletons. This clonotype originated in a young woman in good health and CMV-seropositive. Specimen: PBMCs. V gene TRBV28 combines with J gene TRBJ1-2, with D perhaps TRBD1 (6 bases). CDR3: CASTRTGSGYTF. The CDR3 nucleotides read TGTGCCAGCACCCGAACAGGGTCTGGCTACACCTTC.